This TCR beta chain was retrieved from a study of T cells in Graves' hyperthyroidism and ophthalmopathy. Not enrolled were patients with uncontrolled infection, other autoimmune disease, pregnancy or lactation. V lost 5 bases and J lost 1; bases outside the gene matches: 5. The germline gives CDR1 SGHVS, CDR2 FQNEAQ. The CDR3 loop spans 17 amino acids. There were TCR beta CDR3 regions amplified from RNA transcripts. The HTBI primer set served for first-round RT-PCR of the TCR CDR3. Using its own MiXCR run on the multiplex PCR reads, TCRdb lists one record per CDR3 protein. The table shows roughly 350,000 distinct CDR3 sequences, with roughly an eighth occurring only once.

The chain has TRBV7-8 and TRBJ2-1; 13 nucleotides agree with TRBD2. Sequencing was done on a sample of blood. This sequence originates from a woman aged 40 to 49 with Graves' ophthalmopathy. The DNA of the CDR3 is TGTGCCAGCAGCCTCGGGACTAGCGGGGTTTCCTACAATGAGCAGTTCTTC. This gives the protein CASSLGTSGVSYNEQFF.